This passage covers 8 T cell receptor beta chains from one sample sequenced in a study of control samples from healthy donors and cancer patients. Some clones are missing from TCRdb's copy, which holds only in-frame ones; the method was immunoSEQ multiplex PCR. The table lists roughly 76,000 clones, under 95% of them singletons. Input material: PBMCs. Receptors originate from a woman aged 40-49 years with lung cancer.

This clone was counted once. This chain connects TRBV29-1 to TRBJ1-1; TRBD1 matches at 11 bases. The germline V gene encodes CDR1 SQVTM and CDR2 ANQGSEA. V trimming: 7 bases; J trimming: 11 bases; junction bases outside the gene matches: 15. The CDR3 runs to 14 residues. CDR3 nucleotide sequence: TGCAGCGCCGGACCGGGACAGGGGGTTCTTCGTGCTTTCTTT. Translated: CSAGPGQGVLRAFF.

This chain connects TRBV4-1 to TRBJ2-3; TRBD1 agrees at 8 bases. CDR1 MGHRA and CDR2 YSYEKL come from the germline V gene. After removal of 2 bases from V and 1 base from J, the junction contained 17 bases not matched to a gene. This CDR3 has 20 residues. The CDR3 region is CASSQQLGVQGAFGTDTQYF. The CDR3 DNA sequence: TGCGCCAGCAGCCAACAACTTGGGGTCCAGGGGGCTTTCGGCACAGATACGCAGTATTTT.

The chain combines TRBV14 with TRBJ1-1; unclear D gene. This CDR3 contains 13 residues. Germline values: CDR1 SGHDN, CDR2 FVKESK. Trimming stripped 6 bases from V and 5 bases from J, with 13 bases between. CDR3 DNA sequence: TGTGCCAGCAGACTGGCCCCCAGGACTGAAGCTTTCTTT. This sequence encodes CASRLAPRTEAFF.

V usage is TRBV19 and J usage is TRBJ2-3, with D perhaps assigned TRBD1 or TRBD2 (5 bases each). Germline CDR1 reads LNHDA; CDR2 reads SQIVND (reference sequence). The CDR3 is 17 amino acids. Trimming took 0 bases from V and 1 from J, leaving 14 bases between them. The CDR3: CASSIDAGRVGTDTQYF. The CDR3 DNA is TGTGCCAGTAGTATAGATGCGGGCAGGGTGGGCACAGATACGCAGTATTTT.

The chain has TRBV28 and TRBJ1-1, with no clear D. This CDR3 spans 11 amino acids. V lost 8 bases and J lost 11, with 15 bases in between. Germline V gives CDR1 MDHEN, CDR2 SYDVKM. The CDR3 loop is CASGWAEKAFF. The CDR3 DNA follows: TGTGCCAGCGGGTGGGCAGAAAAGGCTTTCTTT.

The rearrangement uses TRBV3-1 (or the pseudogene TRBV3-2) and TRBJ2-2; unclear D gene. The CDR3 extends over 14 amino acids. Germline CDR1 and CDR2: LGHDT and YNNKEL (reference sequence). V lost 1 base and J 3 bases, leaving 6 bases between the germline ends. The CDR3 reads CASSQGGYTGELFF. The CDR3 nucleotides read TGTGCCAGCAGCCAAGGGGGTTACACCGGGGAGCTGTTTTTT.

The V gene is TRBV21-1, the J gene TRBJ1-1. TRBV21-1 is marked as a pseudogene. The CDR3 length is 17 residues. This CDR3 is CASSPRAGQAMNTEAFF. For the CDR3, the DNA is TGTGCCAGCAGCCCCCGTGCGGGGCAGGCCATGAACACTGAAGCTTTCTTT.

The V gene is TRBV5-8, the J gene TRBJ2-1; TRBD2 is a possible D gene (5 bases). Germline CDR1 SGHTS, CDR2 YDEGEE. The V gene lost 2 bases and the J gene lost 0 bases, with 9 bases spanning the gap. CDR3 size: 15 residues. CDR3 bases: TGTGCCAGCAGCTTCGAGGGCAGCTCCTACAATGAGCAGTTCTTC. Translation: CASSFEGSSYNEQFF.